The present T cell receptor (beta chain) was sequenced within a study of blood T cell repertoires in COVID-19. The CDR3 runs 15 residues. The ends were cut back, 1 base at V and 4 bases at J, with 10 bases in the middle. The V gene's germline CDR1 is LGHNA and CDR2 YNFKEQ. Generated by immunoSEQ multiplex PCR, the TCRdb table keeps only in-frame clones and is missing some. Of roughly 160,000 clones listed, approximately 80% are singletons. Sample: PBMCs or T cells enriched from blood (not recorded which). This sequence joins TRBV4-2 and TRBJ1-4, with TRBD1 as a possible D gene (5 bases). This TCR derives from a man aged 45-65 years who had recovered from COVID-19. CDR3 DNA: TGTGCCAGCAGCCAAGCCGGGACTAGTAATGAAAAACTGTTTTTT. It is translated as CASSQAGTSNEKLFF.